Below, one T cell receptor beta chain is given with its context. Its binding antigen is unknown. Base qualities are not at hand, and no much larger clone is one base apart. The CDR3 covers 13 residues, taking in both the cysteine and the phenylalanine. Solely the CDR3 DNA is kept, with 39 bases framed from the first base. The germline V gene yields SGDLS for CDR1 and YYNGEE for CDR2. V is cut back by 3 bases and J by 5 bases, with 3 bases in the junction unmatched. Patients with a history of autoimmune disease or receiving systemic immunosuppression were excluded from the trial. Peripheral blood for TCR sequencing was collected from all dose cohorts at baseline, on cycle 4 day 1, and on cycle 7 day 1. Samples were obtained from an open-label, multicenter, first-in-human phase I dose-escalation trial of ivuxolimab. Adults with locally advanced or metastatic head and neck squamous cell, hepatocellular, melanoma or renal cell carcinoma were enrolled in the trial. Before TCR sequencing, CD4+ T cells and CD8+ T cells were sorted from peripheral blood as separate populations.

The data were obtained in a study of OX40 agonist ivuxolimab in advanced cancers. As for the study more broadly: The costimulatory receptor OX40 (CD134) was targeted by ivuxolimab, a fully human IgG2 agonistic monoclonal antibody. The paper reports the monotherapy dose-escalation portion (N of about 47 patients) of the phase I ivuxolimab trial. The purpose of peripheral TCRbeta sequencing was to test whether ivuxolimab changed TCR sequence diversity and led to clonal T-cell expansion. Three dose-escalation patients achieved partial responses, one with hepatocellular carcinoma and two with cutaneous melanoma. Intravenous ivuxolimab was administered to patients every 2 weeks at six dose levels: 0.01, 0.1, 0.3, 1.5, 3 and 10 mg/kg. Patients were allowed to have had prior anti-PD-1, anti-PD-L1 or anti-CTLA-4 therapy, and around 37% of the dose-escalation patients had previously received checkpoint inhibitors. Of the approximately 53 patients in dose escalation, some 20 had hepatocellular carcinoma, some 15 had melanoma, 9 had renal cell carcinoma and 9 had head and neck cancer. The dose-escalation cohort was roughly 87% male with a mean age of about 58 years, ranging from 23 to 79. General study outcomes and caveats: At doses from 0.1 to 3.0 mg/kg, clonal expansion was seen in both CD4+ and CD8+ blood T cells between baseline and week 6. After ivuxolimab, CD8+ T cells had more expanded clones than CD4+ T cells on average. Antigen specificity was not determined for the clonally expanded peripheral T cells. In the 0.1-3.0 mg/kg groups, partial responders had among the lowest normalized peripheral clonal expansion, particularly in CD8+ T cells. Low levels of normalized T-cell clonal expansion were also seen in some patients who did not respond.

Genomic DNA was extracted from sorted cells for sequencing of the TCRbeta CDR3 region. TCRbeta CDR3 regions were sequenced using the immunoSEQ Assay. Entries here come from immuneACCESS through TCRdb and include only in-frame sequences with V and J called. Some clones fail to appear in such tables; in the studies checked, an unresolved V gene covers under half of the shortfall, and the cause of the remainder is unknown. The sample contains 35,000 to 50,000 clones, around 90% of them found a single time. Together, the top ten hold more than 15% of the sample. The sequencing used CD4+ or CD8+ T cells sorted from blood, collected in a trial of the OX40 agonist ivuxolimab. The chain is assembled from TRBV9 and TRBJ2-7, with TRBD1 identical over 9 junction bases. The TCR comes from an adult with an advanced solid tumor such as melanoma, head and neck, liver or kidney cancer. The CDR3 region has the sequence CASSEQGAHEQYF. DNA sequence: TGTGCCAGCAGCGAACAGGGGGCTCACGAGCAGTACTTC.